This T cell receptor (beta chain) comes out of a study of glioma-infiltrating T cells. Study information: Blood libraries targeted about 4- to 11-fold coverage of 1 million or so T cells.

The iRepertoire nested amplicon-rescue multiplex PCR amplified TCR alpha and beta CDR3s from RNA. TCRdb itself ran the multiplex PCR reads through MiXCR, one entry per CDR3 protein. The table includes about 400,000 distinct CDR3 sequences, around 45% detected once. This clonotype was seen only a few times. Its specificity is not known. Study-level results: Above-expected tissue-blood divergence occurred in all gliomas, most in low-grade ones. Shared blood CDR3 signature motifs marked patients with low tissue-blood divergence.

The sequence came from a human donor with low-grade glioma or glioblastoma, undergoing nonglioma brain surgery, or in good health (not recorded which). The sample consisted of glioma tissue, nonneoplastic brain tissue, or PBMCs (not recorded which).

The CDR3 loop is CSASSVAYEQYF. The CDR3 DNA reads TGCAGTGCTTCTAGCGTTGCCTACGAGCAGTACTTC. V usage is TRBV20-1 and J usage is TRBJ2-7, with D possibly TRBD2 on 6 matching bases. The CDR3 consists of 12 residues. Germline V gives CDR1 DFQATT, CDR2 SNEGSKA (reference sequence). The V gene lost 5 bases and the J gene lost 2 bases, with 10 bases spanning the gap.